A single sample is the source of the 32 T cell receptor beta chains below, sequenced in a study of radiation and T cells in renal cell carcinoma. Assay used: immunoSEQ multiplex PCR; TCRdb lists only in-frame clones, some missing. This table holds around 60,000 clones, roughly four fifths found once. Time point denoted: blood 2 weeks post-SBRT. Treatment indicated: 15 Gy SBRT to primary tumor, nephrectomy 4 weeks later. Sequenced here: blood, sampled from a patient whose treatment included radiotherapy and nephrectomy. The source is a man aged 55-75 years with renal cell carcinoma.

This sequence joins TRBV5-6 and TRBJ2-1; 11 positions match TRBD1. J lost 9 bases, V lost 4 bases, and 6 bases had no gene match. CDR1 and CDR2 from the germline V gene are SGHDT and YYEEEE. This CDR3 is built from 14 residues. CDR3: CASSMDRGLGEQFF. In DNA form, the CDR3 reads TGTGCCAGCAGCATGGACAGGGGGCTGGGTGAGCAGTTCTTC.

In this sample, this clone turned up a few times. The chain links TRBV29-1 to TRBJ2-2; either TRBD1 or TRBD2 may fit D (6 bases each). The germline V and J ends were trimmed by 4 bases and 6 bases, with 12 bases remaining between them. CDR1 SQVTM and CDR2 ANQGSEA come from the germline V gene. The CDR3 runs to 13 residues. The CDR3 DNA sequence: TGCAGCGTTGCCGGGGGCGCGGCCGGGGAGCTGTTTTTT. Translated: CSVAGGAAGELFF.

CDR3 loop: CAISELGSGDPNTGELFF. DNA of the CDR3: TGTGCCATCAGTGAGTTGGGTAGCGGAGACCCGAACACCGGGGAGCTGTTTTTT. The chain uses TRBV10-3 and TRBJ2-2; D is perhaps TRBD2 (6 bases). Germline V gene sequence: CDR1 ENHRY, CDR2 SYGVKD. The CDR3 has 18 amino acids. With 1 base removed from V and 0 bases from J, the gap between germline ends came to 15 bases.

The chain links TRBV7-6 to TRBJ2-2; D remains unclear. V lost 3 bases to trimming and J lost 5 bases, with 7 bases between them. The CDR3 has 13 amino acids. Germline values: CDR1 SGHVS, CDR2 FNYEAQ. The CDR3: CASSFKGTGELFF. The CDR3 coding sequence is TGTGCCAGCAGCTTTAAGGGAACCGGGGAGCTGTTTTTT.

The CDR3 here is CASSETGTRIEQYF. CDR3 bases: TGCGCCAGCAGCGAAACCGGGACAAGGATCGAGCAGTACTTC. The chain recombines TRBV5-1 with TRBJ2-7; tentative D call: TRBD1 (6 bases). V dropped 4 bases and J dropped 6 bases, with 17 bases sitting between them. This CDR3 has 14 residues. Germline V lookup: CDR1 SGHRS, CDR2 YFSETQ.

This clone came up once. The genes are TRBV10-3 and TRBJ1-2; possible D gene TRBD1, 5 bases. Trimming removed 2 bases from V and 5 bases from J, with 12 bases in between. This CDR3 is built from 14 residues. CDR1 is ENHRY, CDR2 SYGVKD, per germline. As DNA, the CDR3 is TGTGCCATCAGTGAGGGAGGGGCTGGTTATGGCTACACCTTC. It codes for CAISEGGAGYGYTF.

The CDR3 here is CASSLGDQGEKLFF. Here the CDR3 DNA reads TGCGCCAGCAGCTTGGGGGATCAAGGTGAAAAACTGTTTTTT. The V call is TRBV5-1, the J call TRBJ1-4, with unresolved D. CDR1 and CDR2 (germline): SGHRS, YFSETQ. V lost 0 bases and J lost 7, with 10 bases in between. This CDR3 is 14 amino acids long.

The V call is TRBV10-1, the J call TRBJ1-3; 7 nucleotides line up with TRBD1. CDR3 size: 21 residues. The ends lost 0 bases at V and 0 bases at J; junction bases unmatched: 17. CDR1 WNHNN and CDR2 SYGVQD come from the germline V gene (reference sequence). The CDR3 is CASSESANKSGGQRSGNTIYF. The CDR3 nucleotides are TGCGCCAGCAGTGAGTCGGCTAACAAGTCGGGGGGACAGCGCTCTGGAAACACCATATATTTT.

This chain uses TRBV5-1 with TRBJ2-1, with D perhaps TRBD2 (5 bases). CDR1 and CDR2 (germline): SGHRS, YFSETQ. V lost 7 bases and J 7 bases, leaving 15 bases between the germline ends. The CDR3 contains 13 residues. Written as DNA, the CDR3 is TGCGCCAGCGGGAAGGGAGTAGGGAATGAGCAGTTCTTC. Translated: CASGKGVGNEQFF.

This chain links TRBV10-3 with TRBJ1-6; 7 nucleotides line up with TRBD1. The CDR3 length is 15 residues. Germline CDR1 ENHRY, CDR2 SYGVKD. The V segment lost 7 bases and the J segment 0 bases; nucleotides outside the gene matches: 3. The CDR3 DNA reads TGTGCCATCACCGGGGACAGCTCCTATAATTCACCCCTCCACTTT. It codes for CAITGDSSYNSPLHF.

V gene TRBV9 combines with J gene TRBJ1-2; perhaps TRBD1 as D (6 bases). Trimming stripped 0 bases from V and 8 bases from J, with 20 bases between. The CDR3 runs to 16 residues. Per the germline V gene, CDR1 is SGDLS and CDR2 is YYNGEE. As DNA, the CDR3 is TGTGCCAGCAGCGTAGCAGCGGTGGGGGGGGCAGGAGGCTACACCTTC. Translation: CASSVAAVGGAGGYTF.

The gene calls are TRBV15 and TRBJ2-4, with 7 nucleotides matching TRBD1. Germline assignment: CDR1 LNHNV and CDR2 YYDKDF (reference sequence). J lost 1 base, V lost 4 bases, and 7 bases had no gene match. CDR3 size: 16 residues. The CDR3 DNA reads TGTGCCACCAGCACCCGACAGGGTTCTGCCAAAAACATTCAGTACTTC. Amino acids: CATSTRQGSAKNIQYF.

The chain carries TRBV7-3 and TRBJ2-3; D not resolved. Germline V gives CDR1 SGHTA, CDR2 FQGTGA. The CDR3 totals 13 residues. V was trimmed by 5 bases and J by 0 bases, leaving 6 bases between them. The CDR3 is CASSPGSTDTQYF. In DNA form, the CDR3 reads TGTGCCAGCAGCCCCGGGAGCACAGATACGCAGTATTTT.

The chain combines TRBV14 with TRBJ1-2; unclear D gene. CDR3 size: 13 residues. Trimming removed 3 bases from V and 1 base from J, with 6 bases in between. From germline, CDR1 is SGHDN and CDR2 FVKESK. CDR3 region: CASSQSFNYGYTF. In DNA, the CDR3 is TGTGCCAGCAGCCAGAGCTTTAACTATGGCTACACCTTC.

The gene calls are TRBV19 and TRBJ1-3; D is unresolved. The CDR3 consists of 13 residues. The germline V gene has CDR1 LNHDA and CDR2 SQIVND (reference sequence). V shed 6 bases and J shed 5 bases, with 11 bases lying between them. CDR3 bases: TGTGCCAGTAGCCCCCCGGGGAGAAACACCATATATTTT. Protein: CASSPPGRNTIYF.

V gene TRBV5-6 combines with J gene TRBJ1-5; TRBD1 agrees at 7 bases. The CDR3 covers 15 residues. Germline assignment: CDR1 SGHDT and CDR2 YYEEEE. Trimming cost V 0 bases and J 4 bases; bases outside gene matches: 4. The CDR3 DNA follows: TGTGCCAGCAGCTTGGGAGACAGGGATAATCAGCCCCAGCATTTT. Translating gives CASSLGDRDNQPQHF.

The chain couples TRBV7-6 to TRBJ2-3, with a tentative D call TRBD2 (6 bases). The CDR3 extends over 14 amino acids. CDR1 and CDR2 (germline): SGHVS, FNYEAQ. The ends were cut back, 8 bases at V and 5 bases at J, with 17 bases in the middle. DNA for the CDR3: TGTGCCAGCCAGGAAGGAGGGCCCGGAGATACGCAGTATTTT. Translation: CASQEGGPGDTQYF.

V usage is TRBV19 and J usage is TRBJ2-7; a weak D match, TRBD2 (7 bases). Germline V gene sequence: CDR1 LNHDA, CDR2 SQIVND (reference sequence). This CDR3 has 14 amino acids. With 7 bases removed from V and 2 bases from J, the gap between germline ends came to 15 bases. In nucleotides, the CDR3 is TGTGCCAGTACGGGAGGAGGGGGGGCCTACGAGCAGTACTTC. Protein: CASTGGGGAYEQYF.

This chain joins TRBV19 and TRBJ2-6; TRBD1 might be the D (6 bases). Germline lookup yields CDR1 LNHDA and CDR2 SQIVND (reference sequence). The CDR3 is 16 residues long. V lost 9 bases, J lost 4 bases, and 19 bases lay in between. CDR3 in amino acids: CASMEQGSQGANVLTF. CDR3 in DNA: TGTGCCAGCATGGAACAGGGCTCGCAAGGGGCCAACGTCCTGACTTTC.

This clone was detected only once. The chain has TRBV11-2 and TRBJ2-1; 12 bases are a match to TRBD2. The CDR3 runs 19 residues. The V and J ends lost 5 bases and 0 bases, in that order; junction bases with no gene match: 11. CDR1 and CDR2 from the germline V gene are SGHAT and FQNNGV. The CDR3 is CASSPGLAGGISSYNEQFF. DNA of the CDR3: TGTGCCAGCAGCCCTGGGCTAGCGGGGGGGATAAGCTCCTACAATGAGCAGTTCTTC. Full variable domain (rest looked up from reference TRBV11-2 and TRBJ2-1): EAGVAQSPRYKIIEKRQSVAFWCNPISGHATLYWYQQILGQGPKLLIQFQNNGVVDDSQLPKDRFSAERLKGVDSTLKIQPAKLEDSAVYLCASSPGLAGGISSYNEQFFGPGTRLTVL.

The chain carries TRBV7-9 and TRBJ2-2, with D unclear. Trimming cost V 5 bases and J 4 bases, with 11 bases left between them. This CDR3 is 14 amino acids long. Germline CDR1 and CDR2: SEHNR and FQNEAQ (reference sequence). Here the CDR3 DNA reads TGTGCCAGCAGCCTCATCCAGGTCACCGGGGAGCTGTTTTTT. Protein product: CASSLIQVTGELFF.

The chain employs TRBV9 and TRBJ1-3, with D possibly TRBD1 on 6 matching bases. V lost 3 bases, J lost 4 bases, and 20 bases lay in between. Germline lookup yields CDR1 SGDLS and CDR2 YYNGEE. The length of the CDR3 is 17 residues. The CDR3 here is CASSARGGGRTGNTIYF. The DNA of the CDR3 is TGTGCCAGCAGCGCCCGCGGGGGGGGGCGGACAGGAAACACCATATATTTT. The variable domain in full, with the rest retrieved from reference TRBV9 and TRBJ1-3, is DSGVTQTPKHLITATGQRVTLRCSPRSGDLSVYWYQQSLDQGLQFLIQYYNGEERAKGNILERFSAQQFPDLHSELNLSSLELGDSALYFCASSARGGGRTGNTIYFGEGSWLTVV.

The CDR3 coding sequence is TGTGCCAGCAAGAGGGCCCACTCTGGAAACACCATATATTTT. Translation: CASKRAHSGNTIYF. V usage is TRBV7-2 and J usage is TRBJ1-3; no definite D call. This CDR3 spans 14 amino acids. Germline V gene lookup returns CDR1 SGHTA and CDR2 FQGNSA. Between the trimmed V and J ends, which lost 7 bases and 0 bases, there was a span of 10 bases.

Comments on this clone: The missing conserved phenylalanine or tryptophan at the end of this CDR3 makes a read error likely. No DNA is shown, since the ends of the CDR3 on it are uncertain; the CDR3 is the one TCRdb lists. This chain links TRBV27 with TRBJ1-1. Inclusive of both ends, the CDR3 amounts to 13 amino acids. Germline V gene sequence: CDR1 MNHEY, CDR2 SMNVEV (reference sequence). CDR3 residues: CASSLTPSGVGQL.

The V and J genes are TRBV7-2 and TRBJ1-3; D unclear. Germline loops: CDR1 SGHTA, CDR2 FQGNSA. Trimming stripped 5 bases from V and 0 bases from J, with 11 bases between. This CDR3 is 15 amino acids long. This CDR3 reads CASSPRWGSGNTIYF. The CDR3 coding sequence is TGTGCCAGCAGCCCCCGTTGGGGCTCTGGAAACACCATATATTTT. Full variable domain (missing parts from reference TRBV7-2 and TRBJ1-3): GAGVSQSPSNKVTEKGKDVELRCDPISGHTALYWYRQSLGQGLEFLIYFQGNSAPDKSGLPSDRFSAERTGGSVSTLTIQRTQQEDSAVYLCASSPRWGSGNTIYFGEGSWLTVV.

The V and J genes are TRBV27 and TRBJ2-6, with 7 nucleotides matching TRBD1. Germline-derived CDR1 and CDR2 are MNHEY and SMNVEV (reference sequence). Trimming took 7 bases from V and 3 from J; bases not matched to a gene: 12. The CDR3 is made up of 17 amino acids. The CDR3 nucleotides are TGTGCCAGCACCTCCCGAGGGGGCGCAAGTGGGGCCAACGTCCTGACTTTC. Protein: CASTSRGGASGANVLTF.

The chain recombines TRBV21-1 with TRBJ2-7. TRBV21-1 is noted as a pseudogene. The CDR3 contains 12 residues. Here the CDR3 reads CASSKAVDEQYV. The DNA of the CDR3 is TGTGCCAGCAGCAAAGCGGTAGACGAGCAGTACGTC.

The CDR3 spells CASSPWTGNTEAFF. The CDR3 DNA reads as TGTGCCAGCAGCCCCTGGACAGGGAACACTGAAGCTTTCTTT. The chain carries TRBV11-1 and TRBJ1-1; 7 bases align to TRBD1. CDR3 length equals 14 residues. Germline CDR1 and CDR2: SGHAT and FQDESV (reference sequence). V lost 5 bases and J lost 1; bases outside the gene matches: 4.

This clone was seen only a few times. This sequence joins TRBV30 and TRBJ2-3, with unresolved D. Germline V CDR1 and CDR2: GTSNPN, SVGIG (reference sequence). The CDR3 has 15 amino acids. V lost 0 bases and J 0 bases, leaving 10 bases between the germline ends. In DNA form, the CDR3 reads TGTGCCTGGAGTGTAGGCCCGGATAGCACAGATACGCAGTATTTT. Its translation is CAWSVGPDSTDTQYF.

This chain uses TRBV5-1 with TRBJ2-1; D call uncertain. The CDR3 totals 12 residues. V shed 6 bases and J shed 5 bases, with 9 bases lying between them. Germline loops: CDR1 SGHRS, CDR2 YFSETQ. CDR3 coding DNA: TGCGCCAGCACCATATTCAACAATGAGCAGTTCTTC. As protein: CASTIFNNEQFF.

This clone appeared once. The gene calls are TRBV19 and TRBJ1-1; D not certain. This CDR3 comprises 13 residues. CDR1 is LNHDA and CDR2 is SQIVND in the germline V gene (reference sequence). Trimming removed 3 bases from V and 6 bases from J, with 11 bases in between. The CDR3 loop reads CASSIGRRAEAFF. The CDR3 DNA follows: TGTGCCAGTAGTATCGGACGTCGGGCTGAAGCTTTCTTT.

The rearrangement links TRBV4-3 to TRBJ1-3, with D unclear. The CDR3 is 17 residues long. Trimming left V 0 bases short and J 0 bases short, with 12 bases between. Germline V gene lookup returns CDR1 LGHNA and CDR2 YSLEER. The DNA for the CDR3 is TGCGCCAGCAGCCAAGATCTCGGGCTCTCCTCTGGAAACACCATATATTTT. As protein: CASSQDLGLSSGNTIYF.